Sequencing of this TCR beta chain was carried out in a study of blood T cell repertoires in COVID-19. The method was immunoSEQ multiplex PCR; TCRdb's version includes in-frame clones alone and lacks a portion of them. The sample comprises some 250,000 clones, approximately 90% of which are singletons, and approximately 7.9% rests with the top ten. Germline CDR1 is ENHRY and CDR2 is SYGVKD. CDR3 length: 14 residues. Losses at the gene ends were 10 bases for V and 2 bases for J; bases not matched to a gene: 6. This sequence joins TRBV10-3 and TRBJ1-5; 9 bases align to TRBD1. Sequencing used peripheral blood. This TCR was recovered from a man aged 55-75 years who had recovered from COVID-19. The CDR3 sequence: CASQQGAGNQPQHF. CDR3 DNA: TGTGCCAGCCAACAGGGGGCTGGCAATCAGCCCCAGCATTTT.